These 20 T cell receptor beta chains were sequenced from one sample in a study of cytomegalovirus exposure and HLA in healthy donors. The primer mix had 60 Vbeta and 13 Jbeta primers. TCRdb's copy holds only in-frame clones and misses some; the assay was immunoSEQ multiplex PCR. The sample includes about 220,000 clones, 76% seen only once; the top ten take 0.63%. Material: PBMCs. The receptors were sampled from a man between 18 and 29 years old in good health and CMV-seronegative.

This clone has a handful of counts. The chain employs TRBV29-1 and TRBJ1-1, with D possibly being TRBD1 (5 bases). Trimming cost V 8 bases and J 1 base, with 17 bases left between them. In germline, CDR1 is SQVTM, CDR2 ANQGSEA. The CDR3 sequence is 14 residues long. CDR3 residues: CSSIGAGKNTEAFF. CDR3 nucleotides: TGCAGCTCCATCGGCGCAGGGAAGAACACTGAAGCTTTCTTT.

This rearrangement joins TRBV28 to TRBJ2-7; TRBD2 matches 9 bases. CDR3 length equals 15 residues. CDR1 and CDR2 (germline): MDHEN, SYDVKM. The junction had 2 bases not matched to a gene; V was cut back by 2 bases and J by 0 bases. CDR3 amino acids: CASSLAAGGSYEQYF. The CDR3 DNA is TGTGCCAGCAGTTTAGCAGCGGGAGGCTCCTACGAGCAGTACTTC. The entire variable domain, with the rest obtained from reference TRBV28 and TRBJ2-7, is as follows: DVKVTQSSRYLVKRTGEKVFLECVQDMDHENMFWYRQDPGLGLRLIYFSYDVKMKEKGDIPEGYSVSREKKERFSLILESASTNQTSMYLCASSLAAGGSYEQYFGPGTRLTVT.

There are a few counts of this clone. The J gene is TRBJ1-6, the V gene TRBV6-5; 7 nucleotides match TRBD1. With V trimmed by 5 bases and J by 7 bases, 5 bases remained unmatched. Germline CDR1 is MNHEY and CDR2 is SVGAGI. This CDR3 is built from 14 residues. The CDR3 loop reads CASSPGGWNSPLHF. The CDR3 coding sequence is TGTGCCAGCAGTCCAGGGGGTTGGAATTCACCCCTCCACTTT.

The chain carries TRBV28 and TRBJ2-7; TRBD2 matches 9 bases. The V gene's germline CDR1 is MDHEN and CDR2 SYDVKM. The CDR3 runs 12 residues. The V segment lost 7 bases and the J segment 7 bases; nucleotides outside the gene matches: 5. Here the CDR3 DNA reads TGTGCCAGCACGGGACTAGCTGGGGAGCAGTACTTC. Residues: CASTGLAGEQYF.

The chain joins TRBV6-1 to TRBJ1-5; D is ambiguous. The germline gives CDR1 MNHNS, CDR2 SASEGT. V shed 5 bases and J shed 9 bases, with 11 bases lying between them. The CDR3 loop spans 12 amino acids. CDR3 region: CASSLLARPQHF. CDR3 bases: TGTGCCAGCAGTCTGCTAGCTAGGCCCCAGCATTTT.

This clone was seen only once. V gene TRBV28 combines with J gene TRBJ1-2; a possible D gene is TRBD1 (5 bases). The CDR3 spans 14 residues. Between the trimmed V and J ends, which lost 6 bases and 5 bases, there was a span of 16 bases. Looked up from germline, CDR1 is MDHEN and CDR2 is SYDVKM. The CDR3 spells CASRGGLRAYGYTF. The DNA for the CDR3 is TGTGCCAGCAGGGGGGGACTAAGGGCATATGGCTACACCTTC.

This clone was seen a single time. This chain uses TRBV27 with TRBJ2-7; 7 nucleotides align to TRBD1. CDR3 length: 13 amino acids. Germline V gene sequence: CDR1 MNHEY, CDR2 SMNVEV (reference sequence). Unmatched junction bases numbered 3, after V lost 4 bases and J lost 3 bases. DNA of the CDR3: TGTGCCAGCAGTTCCGACAGGGTCTACGAGCAGTACTTC. This gives the protein CASSSDRVYEQYF.

The chain carries TRBV9 and TRBJ2-3, with a tentative D call TRBD2 (5 bases). Germline CDR1 reads SGDLS; CDR2 reads YYNGEE. The CDR3 has 14 amino acids. V was cut by 3 bases and J by 5 bases, with 13 bases left in between. DNA of the CDR3: TGTGCCAGCAGCGCGGACTCGACGCAAGATACGCAGTATTTT. Translation gives CASSADSTQDTQYF.

The chain employs TRBV27 and TRBJ1-1; perhaps TRBD1 as D (6 bases). From germline, CDR1 is MNHEY and CDR2 SMNVEV (reference sequence). Between the trimmed V and J ends, which lost 5 bases and 0 bases, there was a span of 16 bases. This CDR3 contains 16 residues. CDR3 loop: CASSPRQVWVNTEAFF. As DNA, the CDR3 is TGTGCCAGCAGTCCCCGACAGGTATGGGTGAACACTGAAGCTTTCTTT.

The chain employs TRBV14 and TRBJ2-7; 9 bases fit TRBD1. Germline assignment: CDR1 SGHDN and CDR2 FVKESK. Trimming cost V 5 bases and J 4 bases; bases outside gene matches: 9. There are 15 residues in the CDR3. CDR3 nucleotide sequence: TGTGCCAGCAGCGCCCCCGGGACAGGGCCTTACGAGCAGTACTTC. Amino acid sequence: CASSAPGTGPYEQYF.

This clone showed up just once. The V call is TRBV5-6, the J call TRBJ1-2; D gene unclear. Per germline, CDR1 SGHDT and CDR2 YYEEEE. The CDR3 consists of 13 residues. V shed 0 bases and J shed 8 bases, with 11 bases lying between them. DNA for the CDR3: TGTGCCAGCAGCTTGGCGGGGATAGGCGGCTACACCTTC. It codes for CASSLAGIGGYTF.

V is TRBV27 and J is TRBJ1-1, with D perhaps TRBD1 (5 bases). V lost 3 bases, J lost 3 bases, and 20 bases lay in between. Per germline, CDR1 MNHEY and CDR2 SMNVEV (reference sequence). This CDR3 comprises 17 residues. The CDR3 protein is CASSLAGGALEYTEAFF. CDR3 DNA sequence: TGTGCCAGCAGTTTGGCGGGGGGAGCCCTTGAATACACTGAAGCTTTCTTT.

The chain couples TRBV5-1 to TRBJ2-7; 8 nucleotides line up with TRBD2. Trimming cost V 3 bases and J 6 bases; bases outside gene matches: 8. The CDR3 is 14 amino acids. Germline V lookup: CDR1 SGHRS, CDR2 YFSETQ. CDR3 DNA sequence: TGCGCCAGCAGCTGGGTGAGCGGGAGCCTCGAGCAGTACTTC. Protein sequence: CASSWVSGSLEQYF. The full variable domain, rest sourced from reference TRBV5-1 and TRBJ2-7, is KAGVTQTPRYLIKTRGQQVTLSCSPISGHRSVSWYQQTPGQGLQFLFEYFSETQRNKGNFPGRFSGRQFSNSRSEMNVSTLELGDSALYLCASSWVSGSLEQYFGPGTRLTVT.

The chain has TRBV2 and TRBJ2-2, with TRBD1 as a possible D gene (6 bases). The germline gives CDR1 SNHLY, CDR2 FYNNEI. Trimming removed 2 bases at V and 6 bases at J, with 7 bases between. The CDR3 is 13 amino acids. CDR3 bases: TGTGCCAGCAGTGAATGGGGGCCCGGGGAGCTGTTTTTT. Protein product: CASSEWGPGELFF.

The chain uses TRBV2 and TRBJ1-5; D is perhaps TRBD1 (6 bases). V was trimmed by 8 bases and J by 5 bases, leaving 22 bases between them. CDR3 length equals 16 residues. Germline V CDR1 and CDR2: SNHLY, FYNNEI. CDR3 nucleotides: TGTGCCAGCTCCCCCCCTACGGCCACAGGGCATCAGCCCCAGCATTTT. The encoded protein is CASSPPTATGHQPQHF. Supplemented by reference TRBV2 and TRBJ1-5, the full variable domain reads EPEVTQTPSHQVTQMGQEVILRCVPISNHLYFYWYRQILGQKVEFLVSFYNNEISEKSEIFDDQFSVERPDGSNFTLKIRSTKLEDSAMYFCASSPPTATGHQPQHFGDGTRLSIL.

This chain uses TRBV7-9 with TRBJ2-7; TRBD2 aligns across 15 bases. After removal of 0 bases from V and 7 bases from J, the junction contained 1 base not matched to a gene. Per the germline V gene, CDR1 is SEHNR and CDR2 is FQNEAQ (reference sequence). The CDR3 contains 15 residues. CDR3 coding DNA: TGTGCCAGCAGCTTAGCGGGACTAGCGGGAGGTGAGCAGTACTTC. Translation gives CASSLAGLAGGEQYF.

This chain's CDR3 is CASSLSIDRGTEAFF. The CDR3 DNA reads TGTGCCAGCAGTTTATCGATAGACAGGGGGACTGAAGCTTTCTTT. The chain employs TRBV27 and TRBJ1-1; 9 positions match TRBD1. The CDR3 contains 15 residues. Germline V gene data show CDR1 as MNHEY and CDR2 as SMNVEV (reference sequence). Trimming took 0 bases from V and 5 from J; bases not matched to a gene: 4.

Regarding this clone: Compared with germline, one end of the junction differs, possibly owing to a read error. The chain couples TRBV11-2 to TRBJ2-7; D is possibly TRBD2 (6 bases). Per germline, CDR1 SGHAT and CDR2 FQNNGV. The CDR3 covers 13 residues. The CDR3 reads CASSLFRGIEQCF. The CDR3 region has the DNA TGTGCCAGCAGCTTATTTCGGGGGATCGAGCAGTGCTTC.

V gene TRBV28 combines with J gene TRBJ2-7; possible D gene TRBD2, 5 bases. This CDR3 is built from 11 residues. Trimming took off 6 bases at V and 5 bases at J, with 8 bases between the two ends. CDR1 and CDR2 (germline): MDHEN, SYDVKM. The CDR3 reads CASSDGDEQYF. The CDR3 coding sequence is TGTGCCAGCAGCGACGGGGACGAGCAGTACTTC. The full variable domain, rest sourced from reference TRBV28 and TRBJ2-7, is DVKVTQSSRYLVKRTGEKVFLECVQDMDHENMFWYRQDPGLGLRLIYFSYDVKMKEKGDIPEGYSVSREKKERFSLILESASTNQTSMYLCASSDGDEQYFGPGTRLTVT.

The gene calls are TRBV4-1 and TRBJ2-7; 7 positions agree with TRBD2. CDR1 is MGHRA and CDR2 is YSYEKL in the germline V gene. The CDR3 loop spans 14 amino acids. Trimming removed 2 bases from V and 6 bases from J; junction bases left unmatched: 7. The CDR3 DNA follows: TGCGCCAGCAGCCAAAACCGGGAGGTGGGCGAGCAGTACTTC. It codes for CASSQNREVGEQYF.